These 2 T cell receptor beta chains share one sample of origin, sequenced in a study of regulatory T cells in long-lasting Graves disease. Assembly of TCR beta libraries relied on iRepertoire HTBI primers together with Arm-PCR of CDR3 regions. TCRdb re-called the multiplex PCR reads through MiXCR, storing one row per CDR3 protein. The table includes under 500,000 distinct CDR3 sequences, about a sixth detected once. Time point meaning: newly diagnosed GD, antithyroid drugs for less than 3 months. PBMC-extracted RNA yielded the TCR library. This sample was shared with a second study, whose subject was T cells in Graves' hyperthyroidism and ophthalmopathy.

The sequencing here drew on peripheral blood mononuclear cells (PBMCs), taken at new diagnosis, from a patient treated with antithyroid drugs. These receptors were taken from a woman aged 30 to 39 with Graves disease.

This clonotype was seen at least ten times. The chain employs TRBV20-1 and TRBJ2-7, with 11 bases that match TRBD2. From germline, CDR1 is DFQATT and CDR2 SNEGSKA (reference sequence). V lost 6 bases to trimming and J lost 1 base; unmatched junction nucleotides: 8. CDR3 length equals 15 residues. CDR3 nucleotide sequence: TGCAGTGCCGAACTAGCGGGAGTAGGTTCCTACGAGCAGTACTTC. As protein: CSAELAGVGSYEQYF.

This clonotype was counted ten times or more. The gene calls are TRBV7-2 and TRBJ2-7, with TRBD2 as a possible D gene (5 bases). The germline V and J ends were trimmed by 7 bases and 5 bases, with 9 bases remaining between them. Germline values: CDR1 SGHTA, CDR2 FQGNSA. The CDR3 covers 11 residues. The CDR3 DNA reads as TGTGCCAGCACCCGGGGAAACGAGCAGTACTTC. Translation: CASTRGNEQYF.